The text below deals with one T cell receptor (beta chain). These data originate in a study of human T cells and chemical hapten exposure. Documented time point: patch test 2, 6 weeks after DPC sensitization. Sample treatment: therapeutic diphenylcyclopropenone sensitization with weekly scalp DPC. The CDR3 contains 15 residues. Trimming removed 2 bases from V and 4 bases from J; junction bases left unmatched: 7. Looked up from germline, CDR1 is SGHNT and CDR2 is YYREEE (reference sequence). The library tagged each cDNA molecule with unique molecular identifiers. TCRdb re-analysed the RACE reads in MiXCR, keeping a single row per CDR3 protein. The table records about 40,000 distinct CDR3 sequences, 3% to 4% of them present only once.

This clonotype was sampled from a man aged 35-49 years with alopecia areata. Some clones in this sample may be carry-over from other donors' samples. The chain carries TRBV5-4 and TRBJ1-2; 8 bases align to TRBD1. The sample here was whole blood, taken in connection with sensitization to the hapten diphenylcyclopropenone (DPC). Here the CDR3 reads CASSFPGTGAYGYTF. CDR3 coding DNA: TGTGCCAGCAGCTTTCCCGGGACAGGAGCCTATGGCTACACCTTC.